This TCR beta chain was retrieved from a study of T cell repertoires in cytomegalovirus infection. With respect to this clonotype: Its antigen is currently unknown.

TCRdb reprocessed the reads with MiXCR, giving one entry per CDR3 protein. The data hold about 900,000 distinct CDR3 sequences, with around 29% observed a single time. The source is a human donor in good health (CMV status not recorded). Some clones in this sample may be carry-over from other donors' samples. The specimen was cultured CD8+ T cells from PBMCs, collected from culture after CMV antigen stimulation.

CDR3 region: CSARWGHPNTGELFF. The CDR3 DNA reads TGCAGTGCTAGATGGGGACACCCGAACACCGGGGAGCTGTTTTTT. The genes are TRBV20-1 and TRBJ2-2; TRBD1 might be the D (6 bases). Trimming took off 2 bases at V and 0 bases at J, with 10 bases between the two ends. Per the germline V gene, CDR1 is DFQATT and CDR2 is SNEGSKA (reference sequence). The CDR3 is 15 residues long.